A single sample is the source of the 3 T cell receptor beta chains below, sequenced in a study of post-analysis software for immune sequencing data. These receptors' antigens are unknown. Broader study findings: About five TRBV segments occurring more often in patients than controls included TRBV5-6, TRBV5-1 and TRBV20-1.

TCR beta libraries were prepared from cDNA with unique molecular identifiers. TCRdb processed the PCR reads anew with MiXCR; each CDR3 protein has one entry. Of 700,000 to 900,000 distinct CDR3 sequences in the sample, around 45% were seen once. Sequencing input: blood. Receptor source: a girl aged 10-17 years with multiple sclerosis.

This sequence joins TRBV11-2 and TRBJ2-7, with D uncertain. Trimming removed 1 base from V and 1 base from J, with 14 bases in between. CDR3 length: 16 residues. CDR1 is SGHAT, CDR2 FQNNGV, per germline. CDR3 in amino acids: CASSLARGGGSYEQYF. The CDR3 DNA reads TGTGCCAGCAGCTTAGCCCGTGGCGGTGGATCCTACGAGCAGTACTTC. The full variable domain, its missing parts supplied by reference TRBV11-2 and TRBJ2-7, is EAGVAQSPRYKIIEKRQSVAFWCNPISGHATLYWYQQILGQGPKLLIQFQNNGVVDDSQLPKDRFSAERLKGVDSTLKIQPAKLEDSAVYLCASSLARGGGSYEQYFGPGTRLTVT.

The V call is TRBV6-5, the J call TRBJ2-5, with no clear D. The CDR3 loop spans 12 amino acids. The germline V gene encodes CDR1 MNHEY and CDR2 SVGAGI. The germline V and J ends were trimmed by 4 bases and 0 bases, with 3 bases remaining between them. The CDR3 loop is CASSSHQETQYF. In DNA form, the CDR3 reads TGTGCCAGCAGTTCCCACCAAGAGACCCAGTACTTC.

The J gene is TRBJ2-1, the V gene TRBV12-3 or TRBV12-4, with D maybe TRBD2 (6 bases). Trimming removed 4 bases from V and 5 bases from J, with 9 bases in between. The CDR3 consists of 13 residues. In DNA form, the CDR3 reads TGTGCCAGCAGTTCTAGCGCGAACAATGAGCAGTTCTTC. Amino acid sequence: CASSSSANNEQFF.